The rows below give T cell receptor beta chains drawn from one sample of a study of cytomegalovirus exposure and HLA in healthy donors. Generated by immunoSEQ multiplex PCR, the TCRdb table keeps only in-frame clones and is missing some. The data show roughly 36,000 clones, around 74% seen once. Sequencing was done on a sample of PBMCs. All receptors derive from a man younger than 45 in good health and CMV-seronegative. The CDR3 runs from the conserved cysteine through the conserved F or W. D genes are given only for firm matches. Not all rows give a size; the values are once, few, many and, for expanded clones, a class.

>TRBJ2-1|TRBV10-3|once|-
CAISESPLNEQFF
TGTGCCATCAGTGAGTCCCCTTTGAATGAGCAGTTCTTC
>TRBJ2-1|TRBV30|-|TRBD1
CAGDRGNEQFF
TGTGCCGGGGACAGGGGGAATGAGCAGTTCTTC
>TRBJ2-1|TRBV9|-|TRBD2
CASSVETGGLNEQFF
TGTGCCAGCAGCGTAGAGACGGGAGGGCTCAATGAGCAGTTCTTC
>TRBJ1-4|TRBV28|-|-
CASASGGLTNEKLFF
TGTGCCAGCGCCTCCGGAGGGTTGACTAATGAAAAACTGTTTTTT
>TRBJ2-7|TRBV2|-|-
CASKEEFREQYF
TGTGCCAGCAAAGAGGAGTTTCGCGAGCAGTACTTC
>TRBJ1-3|TRBV6-5|-|-
CASTNLSGNTIYF
TGTGCCAGCACTAATCTCTCTGGAAACACCATATATTTT
>TRBJ2-7|TRBV5-1|few|TRBD1
CASRLTGTVPNEQYF
TGCGCCAGCAGGTTGACGGGGACAGTTCCTAACGAGCAGTACTTC
>TRBJ2-1|TRBV7-9|-|-
CASSLEPSNEQFF
TGTGCCAGCAGCTTAGAGCCTTCCAATGAGCAGTTCTTC
>TRBJ2-2|TRBV15|-|TRBD2
CATSRDHPGLAGGGRAGELFF
TGTGCCACCAGCAGAGATCACCCGGGACTAGCGGGGGGTGGTAGGGCCGGGGAGCTGTTTTTT
>TRBJ2-7|TRBV7-9|-|TRBD2
CASSSGLEDEQYF
TGTGCCAGCAGTTCAGGACTAGAGGACGAGCAGTACTTC
>TRBJ2-7|TRBV2|-|-
CASREDTGIYEQYF
TGTGCCAGCAGGGAAGATACAGGGATCTACGAGCAGTACTTC
>TRBJ2-7|TRBV29-1|-|-
CSVVQPGTSSYEQYF
TGCAGCGTTGTTCAGCCGGGGACAAGCTCCTACGAGCAGTACTTC
>TRBJ1-5|TRBV28|few|-
CASQGIRQPQHF
TGTGCCAGCCAGGGAATCAGGCAGCCCCAGCATTTT
>TRBJ2-3|TRBV9|-|TRBD1
CASSKGQGGDTQYF
TGTGCCAGCAGCAAAGGACAGGGTGGAGATACGCAGTATTTT
>TRBJ2-7|TRBV19|-|-
CASSIGSIYEQYF
TGTGCCAGTAGTATAGGGTCGATTTACGAGCAGTACTTC
>TRBJ1-3|TRBV9|-|-
CASSVEVGYSGNTIYF
TGTGCCAGCAGCGTAGAGGTCGGGTACTCTGGAAACACCATATATTTT
>TRBJ2-5|TRBV14|-|-
CASSQDIGGLETQYF
TGTGCCAGCAGCCAAGATATCGGGGGATTGGAGACCCAGTACTTC
>TRBJ2-1|TRBV28|-|-
CASRHWGVTQSSYNEQFF
TGTGCCAGCCGCCACTGGGGGGTTACTCAGAGCTCCTACAATGAGCAGTTCTTC
>TRBJ1-1|TRBV19|medium-sized|-
CASSMGWNTEAFF
TGTGCCAGTAGTATGGGCTGGAACACTGAAGCTTTCTTT
>TRBJ2-3|TRBV15|-|-
CATSSLRRSTDTQYF
TGTGCCACCAGCTCTCTCAGGAGGAGCACAGATACGCAGTATTTT
>TRBJ2-3|TRBV4-1|-|TRBD2
CASSLTSGMTDTQYF
TGCGCCAGCAGTCTGACTAGCGGGATGACAGATACGCAGTATTTT
>TRBJ1-3|TRBV29-1|-|-
CSVVRDSGNTIYF
TGCAGCGTTGTCAGGGACTCTGGAAACACCATATATTTT
>TRBJ2-3|TRBV28|-|TRBD1
CASSSPGTGLDTQYF
TGTGCCAGCAGTTCACCCGGGACAGGGTTAGATACGCAGTATTTT
>TRBJ2-7|TRBV27|-|TRBD2
CASDGGGGRGEQYF
TGTGCCAGCGACGGCGGGGGGGGCCGGGGCGAGCAGTACTTC
>TRBJ1-4|TRBV9|-|-
CASSVDGTSIEKLFF
TGTGCCAGCAGCGTAGATGGCACATCAATTGAAAAACTGTTTTTT
>TRBJ2-4|TRBV5-1|-|-
CASKETLAKNIQYF
TGCGCCAGCAAGGAGACCTTAGCCAAAAACATTCAGTACTTC
>TRBJ1-5|TRBV4-2|-|-
CASSQEEAGGNQPQHF
TGTGCCAGCAGCCAAGAAGAGGCGGGGGGGAATCAGCCCCAGCATTTT
>TRBJ2-2|TRBV9|-|TRBD2
CASSAGTSGDTGELFF
TGTGCCAGCAGCGCGGGGACTAGCGGAGACACCGGGGAGCTGTTTTTT